Listed below are T cell receptor beta chains from one sample, sequenced in a study of cytomegalovirus exposure and HLA in healthy donors. Assay used: immunoSEQ multiplex PCR; TCRdb lists only in-frame clones, some missing. The repertoire has 80,000 or so clones, roughly 60% of them found once; the top ten carry over 5.5%. Sequencing was done on a sample of PBMCs. The receptors come from a young man in good health and CMV-seropositive. Each CDR3 is given with its conserved first and last residue. Each record gives: clone size, J gene, D gene, V gene, CDR3 DNA, CDR3 protein. A D gene is named only where the DNA matches it firmly. Clone size is given for some rows only: seen once, a few or many times, or a class if the clone is expanded.

.	TRBJ2-5	.	TRBV6-1	TGTGCCAGCAGTGTGCAAACTAGCAGGGAAGAGACCCAGTACTTC	CASSVQTSREETQYF
.	TRBJ2-7	TRBD2	TRBV5-1	TGCGCCAGCAGCTTGGTAGCGGGAGGGCGGTACGAGAACGAGCAGTACTTC	CASSLVAGGRYENEQYF
.	TRBJ2-7	.	TRBV5-4	TGTGCCAGCAGCTTGGTTGACAGCTCCTACGAGCAGTACTTC	CASSLVDSSYEQYF
.	TRBJ1-5	TRBD1	TRBV6-1	TGTGCCAGCAGGCGGGACAGCCCAAATCAGCCCCAGCATTTT	CASRRDSPNQPQHF
.	TRBJ1-2	.	TRBV5-1	TGCGCCAGCAGGGACTCGAACTATGGCTACACCTTC	CASRDSNYGYTF
.	TRBJ1-1	TRBD1	TRBV6-4	TGTGCCAGCAGAGTGGACAGGGCTGGTACTGAAGCTTTCTTT	CASRVDRAGTEAFF
.	TRBJ1-3	TRBD1	TRBV5-1	TGCGCCAGCAGCCCAAGGACAGGCCGCTCTGGAAACACCATATATTTT	CASSPRTGRSGNTIYF
.	TRBJ1-1	.	TRBV28	TGTGCCAGCACTTCAGGGTCGACTGAAGCTTTCTTT	CASTSGSTEAFF
few	TRBJ1-4	.	TRBV4-3	TGCGCCAGCAGCCAAGAAGGGGGTCCCGGGGGGAATGAAAAACTGTTTTTT	CASSQEGGPGGNEKLFF
few	TRBJ2-7	.	TRBV7-9	TGTGCCAGCAGTTTCCTGTACGAGCAGTACTTC	CASSFLYEQYF
.	TRBJ2-2	TRBD1	TRBV6-1	TGTGCCAGCAGGGACAGGTGGGACACCGGGGAGCTGTTTTTT	CASRDRWDTGELFF
.	TRBJ2-3	.	TRBV5-5	TGTGCCAGCAGCTTCGCGGATACGCAGTATTTT	CASSFADTQYF
few	TRBJ2-3	.	TRBV5-4	TGTGCCAGCAGTGTTGGACACGACACAGATACGCAGTATTTT	CASSVGHDTDTQYF
once	TRBJ2-7	.	TRBV10-3	TGTGCCATCAGTGAGTCGATCACAGGGTGGTACGAGCAGTACTTC	CAISESITGWYEQYF
.	TRBJ2-7	.	TRBV6-1	TGTGCCAGCAGTGAGTACGGGACATTCCTCTACGAGCAGTACTTC	CASSEYGTFLYEQYF
.	TRBJ2-3	TRBD2	TRBV4-2	TGTGCCAGCAGCCAAGATGGCCTAGCGGGGGGCCGGAATACGCAGTATTTT	CASSQDGLAGGRNTQYF
few	TRBJ2-7	.	TRBV4-2	TGTGCCAGCAGCCAAGTACTTTGGCTAGCGAACTACGAGCAGTACTTC	CASSQVLWLANYEQYF
.	TRBJ1-1	.	TRBV27	TGTGCCAGCAGTTGGGGGGATCGCACTGAAGCTTTCTTT	CASSWGDRTEAFF
.	TRBJ1-2	.	TRBV27	TGTGCCAGCAGAAGTGGAGCGTATGGCTACACCTTC	CASRSGAYGYTF
.	TRBJ2-1	TRBD2	TRBV19	TGTGCCAGTAACGGGGGGGGAAGCTCCTACAATGAGCAGTTCTTC	CASNGGGSSYNEQFF
few	TRBJ1-5	TRBD1	TRBV2	TGTGCCAGCAGTACTGACAGGGGGTTTGGGCCCCAGCATTTT	CASSTDRGFGPQHF
.	TRBJ2-1	TRBD2	TRBV4-3	TGCGCCAGCAGCCAACGACTAGCGGATCCCTACAATGAGCAGTTCTTC	CASSQRLADPYNEQFF
.	TRBJ2-5	TRBD2	TRBV25-1	TGTGCCATTCCCGGGAGGAGCGGCAGACTTCAAGAGACCCAGTACTTC	CAIPGRSGRLQETQYF
.	TRBJ1-2	.	TRBV7-2	TGTGCCAGCAGCTTAGGGGGACTCAGGGACTACACCTTC	CASSLGGLRDYTF
few	TRBJ2-6	.	TRBV28	TGTGCCAGCCGCCTGGAGTCTGGGGCCAACGTCCTGACTTTC	CASRLESGANVLTF
.	TRBJ2-4	TRBD2	TRBV29-1	TGCAGCGTTGTTCCGCCCTGGGGACTAGCGGAGAAACTAGCCAAAAACATTCAGTACTTC	CSVVPPWGLAEKLAKNIQYF
few	TRBJ2-7	.	TRBV11-3	TGTGCCAGCAGCCCCCAAGATCGGGTAAACTCCTACGAGCAGTACTTC	CASSPQDRVNSYEQYF
once	TRBJ2-2	.	TRBV7-3	TGTGCCAGCAGAAGGGGAACCGGGGAGCTGTTTTTT	CASRRGTGELFF
.	TRBJ2-7	TRBD2	TRBV4-1	TGCGCCAGCAGCCAAGATGCGACTAGCGGGAAGTCGCAGTACTTC	CASSQDATSGKSQYF
.	TRBJ1-5	TRBD1	TRBV7-2	TGTGCCAGCAGCCCTCAGACAGGGTTGGATCAGCCCCAGCATTTT	CASSPQTGLDQPQHF
.	TRBJ2-5	.	TRBV5-6	TGTGCCAGCAGCGTTCAGAGGGTCGGAGAGACCCAGTACTTC	CASSVQRVGETQYF
.	TRBJ1-1	.	TRBV30	TGTGCCTGGAGTGTATCTGTACGTTGGGGCTTAGCTTTCTTT	CAWSVSVRWGLAFF
few	TRBJ2-7	TRBD2	TRBV29-1	TGCAGCGTTGAGGGACTAGCGGGGGGTTGGAACGAGCAGTACTTC	CSVEGLAGGWNEQYF
.	TRBJ1-2	.	TRBV30	TGTGCCTGGAGCCCTGGACAGACCTATGGCTACACCTTC	CAWSPGQTYGYTF
.	TRBJ2-3	.	TRBV7-6	TGTGCCAGCAGCCTCAGGGTGGCGAGCACAGATACGCAGTATTTT	CASSLRVASTDTQYF
few	TRBJ2-6	TRBD2	TRBV5-1	TGCGCCAGCAGCCTACGGACTAGCGGGGGGGCGGGTTCTGGGGCCAACGTCCTGACTTTC	CASSLRTSGGAGSGANVLTF
few	TRBJ1-1	.	TRBV5-1	TGCGCCAGCAGCTTGGGTGGGACACAGGGTGGAGGAGCTTTCTTT	CASSLGGTQGGGAFF
.	TRBJ1-6	TRBD1	TRBV20-1	TGCGGTGCTTACAGGGGCCCGAGTCTCCACTTT	CGAYRGPSLHF
few	TRBJ2-2	.	TRBV7-9	TGTGCCAGCAGCTTAGATCCGGGGATGGGCACCGGGGAGCTGTTTTTT	CASSLDPGMGTGELFF